These 29 T cell receptor beta chains came from one sample sequenced in a study of cytomegalovirus exposure and HLA in healthy donors. This PCR relied on a set of 60 Vbeta primers and 13 Jbeta primers. The table came from immunoSEQ multiplex PCR; TCRdb's copy has only in-frame clones and leaves some out. Of approximately 220,000 clones listed, just over 75% were seen once; the top ten hold over 0.55%. The sample comprised PBMCs. The receptors were gathered from a man aged 18 to 35 in good health and CMV-seronegative.

The chain uses TRBV9 and TRBJ2-1; D possibly corresponds to TRBD2 (6 bases). CDR3 length: 14 amino acids. Germline-derived CDR1 and CDR2 are SGDLS and YYNGEE. V lost 1 base to trimming and J lost 8 bases, with 13 bases between them. This CDR3 reads CASSVIPTSDEQFF. CDR3 DNA: TGTGCCAGCAGCGTAATCCCGACTAGTGATGAGCAGTTCTTC.

The chain combines TRBV2 with TRBJ1-4, with TRBD1 identical over 7 bases. Germline values: CDR1 SNHLY, CDR2 FYNNEI. Trimming removed 0 bases from V and 10 bases from J; junction bases left unmatched: 11. This CDR3 has 16 amino acids. CDR3 sequence: CASSEATGFGLGKLFF. The DNA for the CDR3 is TGTGCCAGCAGTGAAGCGACAGGGTTCGGTCTAGGAAAACTGTTTTTT.

This rearrangement joins TRBV5-4 to TRBJ1-1; 11 bases agree with TRBD1. The V segment lost 3 bases and the J segment 3 bases; nucleotides outside the gene matches: 4. CDR1 is SGHNT, CDR2 YYREEE, per germline (reference sequence). The CDR3 contains 15 residues. The CDR3 DNA sequence: TGTGCCAGCAGCTGGGGGGACAGGGGGTACACTGAAGCTTTCTTT. Amino acids: CASSWGDRGYTEAFF.

This clone was detected only a few times. The rearrangement uses TRBV2 and TRBJ2-7; TRBD1 aligns across 10 bases. The CDR3 is 16 residues long. V shed 1 base, J shed 3 bases, and the junction held 6 bases outside the gene matches. Germline assignment: CDR1 SNHLY and CDR2 FYNNEI. CDR3 amino acids: CASSEVGTGVDYEQYF. DNA for the CDR3: TGTGCCAGCAGTGAAGTAGGGACAGGGGTGGACTACGAGCAGTACTTC.

CDR3 amino acids: CASSLRPTSTYEQYF. The CDR3 nucleotides read TGTGCCAGCAGCTTGCGTCCGACTTCTACCTACGAGCAGTACTTC. The V gene is TRBV5-6, the J gene TRBJ2-7; D gene unclear. This CDR3 has 15 residues. V was clipped by 1 base and J by 2 bases, with 13 bases between them. CDR1 is SGHDT and CDR2 is YYEEEE in the germline V gene.

The count of this clone is one. The chain uses TRBV5-5 and TRBJ2-7; maybe TRBD2 (5 bases). The V end lost 1 base, the J end lost 6 bases, and 17 bases lay between the germline ends. This CDR3 has 15 residues. The germline CDR1 and CDR2 sequences are SGHKS and YYEKEE (reference sequence). CDR3 in DNA: TGTGCCAGCAGCTTGAGAACGCCCGCTAGCTCCGAGCAGTACTTC. Protein sequence: CASSLRTPASSEQYF.

J is TRBJ2-1 and V is TRBV7-3, with TRBD2 matching 7 bases. Unmatched junction bases numbered 15, after V lost 3 bases and J lost 10 bases. The CDR3 has 16 residues. Germline loops: CDR1 SGHTA, CDR2 FQGTGA. CDR3 protein: CASSLQGRASADEQFF. CDR3 nucleotide sequence: TGTGCCAGCAGCTTGCAAGGGAGGGCCTCCGCCGACGAGCAGTTCTTC.

The chain joins TRBV28 to TRBJ1-5; D might be TRBD1 (5 bases). Trimming cost V 4 bases and J 7 bases, with 14 bases left between them. The V gene's germline CDR1 is MDHEN and CDR2 SYDVKM. The CDR3 spans 14 residues. In DNA form, the CDR3 reads TGTGCCAGCAGTTCGGGCACAGGTGGACAGCCCCAGCATTTT. Its translation: CASSSGTGGQPQHF.

The V gene is TRBV7-3, the J gene TRBJ1-1; D unresolved. This CDR3 contains 13 residues. V lost 8 bases to trimming and J lost 1 base, with 11 bases between them. Germline V lookup: CDR1 SGHTA, CDR2 FQGTGA. CDR3 protein: CASSTYGNTEAFF. Written as DNA, the CDR3 is TGTGCCAGCTCCACCTATGGGAACACTGAAGCTTTCTTT.

The chain couples TRBV28 to TRBJ1-5, with D hard to call. CDR3 size: 13 residues. Germline CDR1 MDHEN, CDR2 SYDVKM. V lost 4 bases and J 3 bases, leaving 7 bases between the germline ends. The CDR3 DNA is TGTGCCAGCAGTTCCTATCCCAATCAGCCCCAGCATTTT. This encodes CASSSYPNQPQHF.

In its sample, this clone was seen once. The V call is TRBV2, the J call TRBJ2-3; TRBD1 aligns across 11 bases. The V gene's germline CDR1 is SNHLY and CDR2 FYNNEI. V gave up 1 base and J gave up 3 bases; unmatched junction bases: 3. The CDR3 has 16 amino acids. CDR3 nucleotide sequence: TGTGCCAGCAGTGAAGGGACAGGGGGCGCGACAGATACGCAGTATTTT. This gives the protein CASSEGTGGATDTQYF.

The chain recombines TRBV30 with TRBJ1-2; weak D call: TRBD1 (6 bases). Trimming took off 4 bases at V and 6 bases at J, with 18 bases between the two ends. This CDR3 has 14 amino acids. Germline V CDR1 and CDR2: GTSNPN, SVGIG (reference sequence). CDR3 coding DNA: TGTGCCTGGAATTTTGGGGGGGCTCTGGATGGCTACACCTTC. Residues: CAWNFGGALDGYTF.

V and J are TRBV6-1 and TRBJ1-5, with D perhaps TRBD1 (6 bases). Trimming pared 8 bases from V and 0 bases from J, leaving 11 bases between. Germline lookup yields CDR1 MNHNS and CDR2 SASEGT. This CDR3 has 14 residues. CDR3 region: CASRMGHSNQPQHF. In DNA form, the CDR3 reads TGTGCCAGCCGGATGGGACATAGCAATCAGCCCCAGCATTTT.

V is TRBV7-9 and J is TRBJ2-1; 8 positions agree with TRBD2. CDR3 length equals 14 residues. J was trimmed by 8 bases and V by 2 bases; bases with no gene match: 5. Germline CDR1 and CDR2: SEHNR and FQNEAQ (reference sequence). This CDR3 reads CASSLREGPDEQFF. DNA of the CDR3: TGTGCCAGCAGCTTACGGGAGGGCCCGGATGAGCAGTTCTTC.

This chain joins TRBV7-9 and TRBJ2-3; D perhaps matches TRBD1 (6 bases). This CDR3 region has 13 residues. Germline V gene sequence: CDR1 SEHNR, CDR2 FQNEAQ (reference sequence). Deletions cut 5 bases from V and 6 bases from J, with 12 bases between. CDR3 residues: CASSPGTPDTQYF. The CDR3 bases are TGTGCCAGCAGCCCGGGGACACCTGATACGCAGTATTTT.

This clone was detected once. The V and J genes are TRBV4-1 and TRBJ1-2; weak D call: TRBD1 (5 bases). The CDR3 is 17 amino acids. The germline V gene encodes CDR1 MGHRA and CDR2 YSYEKL. V lost 2 bases and J lost 2, with 18 bases in between. CDR3 coding DNA: TGCGCCAGCAGCCAAAGGGAAGGGGTTGGTACAAACTATGGCTACACCTTC. The encoded protein is CASSQREGVGTNYGYTF.

This rearrangement joins TRBV25-1 to TRBJ1-3; tentatively, D is TRBD1 (5 bases). The CDR3 loop spans 13 amino acids. CDR1 MGHDK and CDR2 SYGVNS come from the germline V gene. V lost 7 bases and J 3 bases, leaving 10 bases between the germline ends. DNA of the CDR3: TGTGCCAGCACGGCAGGGCATGGAAACACCATATATTTT. Translated, it gives CASTAGHGNTIYF.

The chain's CDR3 is CASSPGQGVETQYF. Written as DNA, the CDR3 is TGTGCCAGCAGTCCCGGACAGGGGGTCGAGACCCAGTACTTC. The V call is TRBV28, the J call TRBJ2-5; 10 bases fit TRBD1. The CDR3 spans 14 residues. J gave up 5 bases and V 5 bases, and 5 bases lay outside the gene matches. Germline V CDR1 and CDR2: MDHEN, SYDVKM.

This chain uses TRBV5-4 with TRBJ2-1; 10 positions agree with TRBD2. This CDR3 has 17 residues. The trim removed 0 bases at V and 1 base at J, leaving 4 bases unmatched. Germline V gives CDR1 SGHNT, CDR2 YYREEE (reference sequence). Here the CDR3 DNA reads TGTGCCAGCAGCTTGGATCTAGCGGGAGTGTCCTACAATGAGCAGTTCTTC. This gives the protein CASSLDLAGVSYNEQFF.

The chain uses TRBV11-3 and TRBJ2-7, with 8 bases fitting TRBD2. Germline V gene lookup returns CDR1 SGHNT and CDR2 YENEEA. Trimming removed 2 bases from V and 6 bases from J; junction bases left unmatched: 9. The CDR3 spans 15 residues. DNA of the CDR3: TGTGCCAGCAGCTTATCCGTGGCGGGAGGCGGCGAGCAGTACTTC. Protein product: CASSLSVAGGGEQYF.

V usage is TRBV30 and J usage is TRBJ2-1; 8 bases align to TRBD1. Germline loops: CDR1 GTSNPN, CDR2 SVGIG (reference sequence). The J segment lost 6 bases and the V segment lost 5 bases, leaving 0 bases of the junction unmatched. This CDR3 region has 11 residues. The CDR3 loop reads CAWGQGNEQFF. As DNA, the CDR3 is TGTGCCTGGGGACAGGGCAATGAGCAGTTCTTC.

This chain connects TRBV15 to TRBJ2-1, with 8 bases that match TRBD2. The CDR3 length is 17 residues. Trimming took 2 bases from V and 3 from J; bases not matched to a gene: 9. Germline CDR1 is LNHNV and CDR2 is YYDKDF (reference sequence). The CDR3 DNA follows: TGTGCCACCAGCAGAACTACTAGCGGACCTTTCTACAATGAGCAGTTCTTC. Residues: CATSRTTSGPFYNEQFF.

The rearrangement uses TRBV28 and TRBJ2-7; 10 bases fit TRBD2. J lost 0 bases, V lost 5 bases, and 7 bases had no gene match. From germline, CDR1 is MDHEN and CDR2 SYDVKM. The CDR3 runs to 16 residues. CDR3 sequence reads: CASSRSSSGSSYEQYF. The CDR3 nucleotides read TGTGCCAGCAGTCGGTCGTCTAGCGGGAGCTCCTACGAGCAGTACTTC.

This chain joins TRBV11-2 and TRBJ2-7; D remains unclear. Between the trimmed V and J ends, which lost 6 bases and 4 bases, there was a span of 7 bases. Germline lookup yields CDR1 SGHAT and CDR2 FQNNGV. The CDR3 consists of 11 residues. The CDR3 coding sequence is TGTGCCAGCAGGCGTTTTTACGAGCAGTACTTC. Residues: CASRRFYEQYF. Full variable domain (missing parts from reference TRBV11-2 and TRBJ2-7): EAGVAQSPRYKIIEKRQSVAFWCNPISGHATLYWYQQILGQGPKLLIQFQNNGVVDDSQLPKDRFSAERLKGVDSTLKIQPAKLEDSAVYLCASRRFYEQYFGPGTRLTVT.

This chain's CDR3 is CASSHAGTATYEQYF. In nucleotides, the CDR3 is TGTGCCAGCAGCCACGCCGGGACAGCTACCTACGAGCAGTACTTC. The V gene is TRBV13, the J gene TRBJ2-7, with 7 positions matching TRBD1. V shed 5 bases and J 2 bases; nucleotides not matched to a gene: 9. CDR3 length: 15 amino acids. Germline V gene sequence: CDR1 PRHDT, CDR2 FYEKMQ (reference sequence). Using reference TRBV13 and TRBJ2-7 for the parts outside the CDR3, the full variable domain is AAGVIQSPRHLIKEKRETATLKCYPIPRHDTVYWYQQGPGQDPQFLISFYEKMQSDKGSIPDRFSAQQFSDYHSELNMSSLELGDSALYFCASSHAGTATYEQYFGPGTRLTVT.

The chain couples TRBV19 to TRBJ1-1; no clear D gene. CDR3 size: 12 residues. The V and J ends lost 6 bases and 4 bases respectively, with 9 bases between them. Per germline, CDR1 LNHDA and CDR2 SQIVND (reference sequence). CDR3 in DNA: TGTGCCAGTAGAAACCCGGGCACTGAAGCTTTCTTT. It specifies CASRNPGTEAFF.

This clone was observed once. Other DNA sequences from this sample encode an identical CDR3 as well. The genes are TRBV7-3 and TRBJ2-6; no reliable D call. CDR1 and CDR2 (germline): SGHTA, FQGTGA. V was trimmed by 2 bases and J by 0 bases, leaving 8 bases between them. There are 16 residues in the CDR3. The CDR3 DNA sequence: TGTGCCAGCAGCTTATTAGTTCGCTCTGGGGCCAACGTCCTGACTTTC. Amino acid sequence: CASSLLVRSGANVLTF. Filled out from reference TRBV7-3 and TRBJ2-6, the complete variable domain reads GAGVSQTPSNKVTEKGKYVELRCDPISGHTALYWYRQSLGQGPEFLIYFQGTGAADDSGLPNDRFFAVRPEGSVSTLKIQRTERGDSAVYLCASSLLVRSGANVLTFGAGSRLTVL.

The rearrangement links TRBV6-1 to TRBJ1-3; D might be TRBD1 (5 bases). Germline loops: CDR1 MNHNS, CDR2 SASEGT. V shed 4 bases and J shed 3 bases, with 10 bases lying between them. CDR3 size: 14 residues. As DNA, the CDR3 is TGTGCCAGCAGTGTAGGGGCGCTTGGAAACACCATATATTTT. It is translated as CASSVGALGNTIYF.

The V gene is TRBV6-1, the J gene TRBJ2-5; 7 positions agree with TRBD1. Germline CDR1 MNHNS, CDR2 SASEGT. J lost 5 bases, V lost 4 bases, and 7 bases had no gene match. This CDR3 has 14 residues. The CDR3 reads CASSAFGTEETQYF. The CDR3, as DNA: TGTGCCAGCAGTGCATTTGGGACAGAGGAGACCCAGTACTTC.